Following are 21 T cell receptor beta chains from one sample sequenced in a study of cytomegalovirus exposure and HLA in healthy donors. PCR was performed using 60 Vbeta and 13 Jbeta primers. Repertoires were generated with immunoSEQ multiplex PCR, while TCRdb's copy carries only in-frame clones and drops some. The sample records roughly 120,000 clones, around 80% being singletons. Source material: PBMCs. These receptors were collected from a female donor in good health and CMV-seropositive.

The genes are TRBV2 and TRBJ2-2; TRBD1 matches at 9 bases. Germline V gene lookup returns CDR1 SNHLY and CDR2 FYNNEI. CDR3 size: 14 residues. V lost 4 bases, J lost 3 bases, and 0 bases stayed unmatched. The CDR3 nucleotides read TGTGCCAGCAGTGGGGACAGGGACACCGGGGAGCTGTTTTTT. This codes for CASSGDRDTGELFF.

This rearrangement joins TRBV4-3 to TRBJ1-2; no definite D call. V shed 1 base and J shed 8 bases, with 11 bases lying between them. The length of the CDR3 is 13 residues. From germline, CDR1 is LGHNA and CDR2 YSLEER. The chain's CDR3 is CASSQGPQRGYTF. The CDR3 nucleotides read TGCGCCAGCAGCCAAGGTCCTCAGCGGGGCTACACCTTC.

The rearrangement uses TRBV5-4 and TRBJ2-5, with 7 positions matching TRBD1. This CDR3 has 17 residues. Germline CDR1 SGHNT, CDR2 YYREEE (reference sequence). J lost 3 bases, V lost 2 bases, and 13 bases had no gene match. The CDR3 nucleotides read TGTGCCAGCAGCTTTCAGCTATACCGGGACAGAGAAGAGACCCAGTACTTC. Its protein product is CASSFQLYRDREETQYF.

CDR3 nucleotide sequence: TGTGCCAGCAGTTTGGGGACAGGAGGCAATCAGCCCCAGCATTTT. Protein sequence: CASSLGTGGNQPQHF. The chain has TRBV28 and TRBJ1-5; TRBD1 matches at 8 bases. Losses at the gene ends were 3 bases for V and 2 bases for J; bases not matched to a gene: 3. The germline gives CDR1 MDHEN, CDR2 SYDVKM. The CDR3 loop spans 15 amino acids.

The chain is built from TRBV5-1 and TRBJ1-4, with a tentative D call TRBD1 (5 bases). This CDR3 spans 15 amino acids. Germline V CDR1 and CDR2: SGHRS, YFSETQ. Trimming removed 0 bases from V and 6 bases from J, with 12 bases in between. The CDR3 DNA follows: TGCGCCAGCAGCTTGGGCAGGGCCGAGGATGAAAAACTGTTTTTT. Its translation: CASSLGRAEDEKLFF.

The chain is built from TRBV5-1 and TRBJ1-4; D is perhaps TRBD1 (5 bases). Trimming left V 3 bases short and J 4 bases short, with 19 bases between. The CDR3 loop spans 17 amino acids. The germline CDR1 and CDR2 sequences are SGHRS and YFSETQ. CDR3 amino acids: CASSSAGFRVDNEKLFF. In DNA, the CDR3 is TGCGCCAGCAGCTCGGCAGGTTTCAGGGTGGATAATGAAAAACTGTTTTTT.

Note on this clone: Other DNA sequences within the sample encode an identical CDR3. For the CDR3, the DNA is TGTGCCAGCAGTGAAGTCGGTAGCACTGAAGCTTTCTTT. This translates into CASSEVGSTEAFF. V usage is TRBV6-1 and J usage is TRBJ1-1; the D is unclear. Germline V gives CDR1 MNHNS, CDR2 SASEGT. Trimming left V 1 base short and J 4 bases short, with 7 bases between. The length of the CDR3 is 13 residues.

The chain is built from TRBV7-2 and TRBJ2-7; 7 bases match TRBD1. This CDR3 has 15 residues. V was clipped by 5 bases and J by 3 bases; unmatched bases: 10. From germline, CDR1 is SGHTA and CDR2 FQGNSA. Written as DNA, the CDR3 is TGTGCCAGCAGCCCTGACAGGGCTTCAGTCTACGAGCAGTACTTC. Its translation is CASSPDRASVYEQYF.

The V and J genes are TRBV6-4 and TRBJ1-4; D ambiguous. Trimming took 6 bases from V and 6 from J, leaving 14 bases between them. The CDR3 spans 14 residues. Germline V lookup: CDR1 MRHNA, CDR2 SNTAGT. The CDR3 here is CASSDRVLYEKLFF. DNA of the CDR3: TGTGCCAGCAGCGACCGGGTCCTTTATGAAAAACTGTTTTTT.

The rearrangement uses TRBV7-2 and TRBJ2-1; TRBD2 is a possible D gene (6 bases). V lost 6 bases to trimming and J lost 6 bases, with 18 bases between them. Looked up from germline, CDR1 is SGHTA and CDR2 is FQGNSA. There are 15 residues in the CDR3. The DNA of the CDR3 is TGTGCCAGCAGGCAAGCTGGCGGGGAAACCAATGAGCAGTTCTTC. Translated: CASRQAGGETNEQFF.

V usage is TRBV30 and J usage is TRBJ2-2, with D possibly matching TRBD1 (5 bases). Germline CDR1 reads GTSNPN; CDR2 reads SVGIG (reference sequence). V lost 6 bases and J 3 bases, leaving 17 bases between the germline ends. The CDR3 is 15 residues long. Here the CDR3 DNA reads TGTGCCTGTCTCCAGGGTAGATCGTACACCGGGGAGCTGTTTTTT. Protein product: CACLQGRSYTGELFF.

The chain joins TRBV12-5 to TRBJ1-2; TRBD1 might be the D (5 bases). The germline V gene encodes CDR1 LGHNT and CDR2 FRNRAP. Trimming removed 7 bases at V and 4 bases at J, with 19 bases between. The CDR3 loop spans 15 amino acids. The CDR3 DNA follows: TGTGCTAGTGTAACGCCCCTGGGGGGAGGCTATGGCTACACCTTC. Translation: CASVTPLGGGYGYTF.

This chain joins TRBV12-5 and TRBJ2-3, with 7 bases that match TRBD2. Looked up from germline, CDR1 is LGHNT and CDR2 is FRNRAP. The CDR3 runs 13 residues. Unmatched junction bases numbered 4, after V lost 4 bases and J lost 6 bases. CDR3 region: CASGYGSGDTQYF. CDR3 coding DNA: TGTGCTAGTGGTTACGGTAGCGGGGATACGCAGTATTTT.

V gene TRBV7-2 combines with J gene TRBJ2-7; TRBD1 matches at 7 bases. The V and J ends lost 5 bases and 8 bases, in that order; junction bases with no gene match: 9. Per germline, CDR1 SGHTA and CDR2 FQGNSA. The CDR3 runs to 13 residues. The CDR3 nucleotides are TGTGCCAGCAGCGTCCTGGGACAGACAAAGCAGTACTTC. It yields the protein CASSVLGQTKQYF.

The V call is TRBV19, the J call TRBJ2-7, with a weak D call TRBD1 (6 bases). With 10 bases removed from V and 0 bases from J, the gap between germline ends came to 13 bases. Per germline, CDR1 LNHDA and CDR2 SQIVND (reference sequence). CDR3 size: 13 residues. CDR3 nucleotide sequence: TGTGCCACTAAGGGGACATCCTCCTACGAGCAGTACTTC. Translating gives CATKGTSSYEQYF.

This clone has only one observation. This chain links TRBV7-2 with TRBJ1-5; D call uncertain. Trimming left V 4 bases short and J 7 bases short, with 11 bases between. Germline CDR1 SGHTA, CDR2 FQGNSA. The CDR3 is made up of 13 amino acids. In nucleotides, the CDR3 is TGTGCCAGCAGCTCGGACGGGGTCCAGCCCCAGCATTTT. It specifies CASSSDGVQPQHF.

This rearrangement joins TRBV6-5 to TRBJ1-3; D perhaps matches TRBD1 (5 bases). The V gene's germline CDR1 is MNHEY and CDR2 SVGAGI. This CDR3 has 15 residues. Trimming removed 6 bases at V and 4 bases at J, with 16 bases between. This CDR3 reads CASSSRQSLGNTIYF. In DNA form, the CDR3 reads TGTGCCAGCAGCAGCAGACAGTCTTTAGGAAACACCATATATTTT.

The rearrangement joins TRBV5-1 to TRBJ2-2, with a weak D call TRBD1 (6 bases). V was shortened by 0 bases and J by 0 bases, with 9 bases between the two germline ends. The CDR3 covers 16 residues. Per germline, CDR1 SGHRS and CDR2 YFSETQ. In nucleotides, the CDR3 is TGCGCCAGCAGCTTGGGTGGGACATCGAACACCGGGGAGCTGTTTTTT. Protein: CASSLGGTSNTGELFF.

The chain uses TRBV5-4 and TRBJ1-2, with TRBD1 matching 11 bases. Losses at the gene ends were 3 bases for V and 4 bases for J; bases not matched to a gene: 2. CDR1 and CDR2 (germline): SGHNT, YYREEE (reference sequence). The CDR3 loop spans 14 amino acids. The CDR3 nucleotides are TGTGCCAGCAGCTGGGACAGGGGGGCCTATGGCTACACCTTC. Its protein is CASSWDRGAYGYTF.

The chain employs TRBV29-1 and TRBJ1-4; TRBD1 matches 8 bases. V lost 7 bases, J lost 0 bases, and 7 bases stayed unmatched. The V gene's germline CDR1 is SQVTM and CDR2 ANQGSEA. The CDR3 length is 15 residues. This CDR3 reads CSGRTGRTTNEKLFF. CDR3 in DNA: TGCAGCGGCAGGACAGGGCGAACAACTAATGAAAAACTGTTTTTT.

This chain links TRBV7-9 with TRBJ1-3; perhaps TRBD1 as D (5 bases). The germline V gene encodes CDR1 SEHNR and CDR2 FQNEAQ (reference sequence). V was trimmed by 4 bases and J by 1 base, leaving 11 bases between them. CDR3 size: 15 residues. CDR3 in DNA: TGTGCCAGCAGCTGGGGACGGGAGTCTGGAAACACCATATATTTT. This codes for CASSWGRESGNTIYF.